The rows below give T cell receptor beta chains drawn from one sample of a study of T cell repertoires in cytomegalovirus infection. TCRdb redid the calling of the reads with MiXCR, one entry per CDR3 protein. Of more than 150,000 distinct CDR3 sequences listed, about 30% are singletons. The sequenced sample was PBMCs. Source of these receptors: a human donor in good health (CMV status not recorded). Some clones in this sample may be carry-over from other donors' samples. CDR3s include the opening cysteine and the closing phenylalanine or tryptophan. The D gene is left open where the match is weak. Part of the rows lack a size; the others show once, few, many or a class for expanded clones.

cdr3_length clone_size j_call v_call d_call cdr3_aa cdr3_nt
14 NA TRBJ1-4 TRBV19 TRBD1 CASSRRDRNEKLFF TGTGCCAGTAGCCGCCGGGACAGGAATGAAAAACTGTTTTTT
12 many TRBJ2-5 TRBV7-2 NA CASSPNQETQYF TGTGCCAGCAGCCCAAACCAAGAGACCCAGTACTTC
13 NA TRBJ2-2 TRBV25-1 NA CASSEFYTGELFF TGTGCCAGCAGTGAATTTTACACCGGGGAGCTGTTTTTT
20 few TRBJ2-1 TRBV4-2 TRBD2 CASSQGLGLAGGNSYNEQFF TGTGCCAGCAGCCAAGGCCTCGGACTAGCGGGTGGTAACTCCTACAATGAGCAGTTCTTC
15 once TRBJ2-7 TRBV6-2/TRBV6-3 NA CASSWTGTPTYEQYF TGTGCCAGCAGCTGGACTGGGACACCCACCTACGAGCAGTACTTC
15 NA TRBJ2-2 TRBV6-1 NA CASSEGVRGTGELFF TGTGCCAGCAGTGAAGGCGTGAGGGGAACCGGGGAGCTGTTTTTT
13 NA TRBJ1-1 TRBV29-1 TRBD1 CSVERGGGTEAFF TGCAGCGTGGAACGAGGGGGCGGCACTGAAGCTTTCTTT
12 NA TRBJ2-7 TRBV20-1 NA CSAGTYSYEQYF TGCAGTGCGGGGACTTATTCCTACGAGCAGTACTTC
16 NA TRBJ2-5 TRBV6-6 TRBD2 CASTPERGLLQETQYF TGTGCCAGCACTCCAGAGCGGGGGCTCCTCCAAGAGACCCAGTACTTC
11 many TRBJ2-7 TRBV25-1 NA CASSEGNEQYF TGTGCCAGCAGTGAAGGGAACGAGCAGTACTTC
15 few TRBJ2-7 TRBV7-2 NA CASSLSAVVSYEQYF TGTGCCAGCAGCTTATCGGCAGTTGTCTCCTACGAGCAGTACTTC
14 few TRBJ1-4 TRBV2 NA CASSDAGVEEKLFF TGTGCCAGCAGTGATGCAGGGGTGGAGGAAAAACTGTTTTTT
15 NA TRBJ1-5 TRBV6-5 NA CASSYSQRGNQPQHF TGTGCCAGCAGTTACTCGCAAAGGGGTAATCAGCCCCAGCATTTT
13 NA TRBJ1-1 TRBV20-1 NA CSARSQGGTEAFF TGCAGTGCTAGATCTCAGGGAGGCACTGAAGCTTTCTTT
12 few TRBJ2-1 TRBV6-6 NA CASSRPKNEQFF TGTGCCAGCAGCCGACCTAAAAATGAGCAGTTCTTC
16 many TRBJ2-3 TRBV7-6 TRBD2 CASSFSSGGGLDTQYF TGTGCCAGCAGCTTCAGTAGCGGGGGGGGCCTGGATACGCAGTATTTT
18 once TRBJ2-5 TRBV7-4 TRBD2 CASSTRSSGGLYQETQYF TGTGCCAGCAGCACCCGGAGTAGCGGGGGCCTGTACCAAGAGACCCAGTACTTC
16 few TRBJ1-2 TRBV6-2/TRBV6-3 NA CASSPAFLGFPYGYTF TGTGCCAGCAGCCCTGCCTTTCTAGGGTTCCCCTATGGCTACACCTTC
13 NA TRBJ1-6 TRBV7-6 NA CASTGTLSSPLHF TGTGCCAGTACCGGGACATTGAGTTCACCCCTCCACTTT
15 NA TRBJ1-6 TRBV19 TRBD1 CASTHNRQGDSPLHF TGTGCCAGTACCCACAATCGACAGGGTGATTCACCCCTCCACTTT
15 many TRBJ1-1 TRBV7-9 NA CASSPMGGEYTEAFF TGTGCCAGCAGTCCGATGGGAGGGGAGTACACTGAAGCTTTCTTT
13 NA TRBJ1-5 TRBV11-2 NA CASSLGLMEPQHF TGTGCCAGCAGCTTAGGACTTATGGAGCCCCAGCATTTT
14 NA TRBJ2-5 TRBV6-2/TRBV6-3 TRBD1 CASSYLGQAETQYF TGTGCCAGCAGTTACCTGGGACAGGCGGAGACCCAGTACTTC
12 NA TRBJ1-2 TRBV7-3 NA CASSAGGYGYTF TGTGCCAGCAGCGCTGGGGGCTATGGCTACACCTTC
14 few TRBJ2-7 TRBV27 TRBD1 CATAPRGRAYEQYF TGTGCCACCGCGCCGAGGGGGCGAGCCTACGAGCAGTACTTC
18 NA TRBJ1-5 TRBV12-3/TRBV12-4 TRBD1 CASSLAGQGARSNQPQHF TGTGCCAGCAGTTTAGCGGGACAGGGGGCGCGGAGCAATCAGCCCCAGCATTTT
13 NA TRBJ2-7 TRBV7-3 NA CASSPIGGYEQYF TGTGCCAGCAGCCCTATAGGGGGTTACGAGCAGTACTTC
14 few TRBJ1-1 TRBV5-6 NA CASSPAGRETEAFF TGTGCCAGCAGCCCGGCGGGTAGAGAGACTGAAGCTTTCTTT